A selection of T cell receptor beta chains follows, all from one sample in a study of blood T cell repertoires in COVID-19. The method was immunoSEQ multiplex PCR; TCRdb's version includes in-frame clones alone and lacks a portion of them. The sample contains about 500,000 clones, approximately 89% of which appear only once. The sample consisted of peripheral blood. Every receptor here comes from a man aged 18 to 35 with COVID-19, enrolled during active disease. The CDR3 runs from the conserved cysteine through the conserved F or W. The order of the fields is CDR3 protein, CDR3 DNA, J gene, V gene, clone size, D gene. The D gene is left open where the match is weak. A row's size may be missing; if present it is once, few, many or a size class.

CDR3 protein: CASSSGNYGYTF
CDR3 DNA: TGTGCCAGCAGTTCAGGGAACTATGGCTACACCTTC
J gene: TRBJ1-2
V gene: TRBV7-9
clone size: once
D gene: -

CDR3 protein: CASSPTHYEQYF
CDR3 DNA: TGTGCCAGCAGTCCAACACACTACGAGCAGTACTTC
J gene: TRBJ2-7
V gene: TRBV28
clone size: -
D gene: -

CDR3 protein: CASSLVTGAPYNEQFF
CDR3 DNA: TGTGCCAGCAGCTTAGTGACAGGGGCCCCCTACAATGAGCAGTTCTTC
J gene: TRBJ2-1
V gene: TRBV11-2
clone size: -
D gene: TRBD1

CDR3 protein: CASSQPGTGHYEQYF
CDR3 DNA: TGTGCCAGCAGCCAACCAGGGACAGGACACTACGAGCAGTACTTC
J gene: TRBJ2-7
V gene: TRBV7-9
clone size: -
D gene: TRBD1

CDR3 protein: CASSLGLAGGTDTQYF
CDR3 DNA: TGTGCCAGCAGCTTAGGGCTAGCGGGGGGCACAGATACGCAGTATTTT
J gene: TRBJ2-3
V gene: TRBV7-2
clone size: -
D gene: TRBD2

CDR3 protein: CASSQDRGSSPLHF
CDR3 DNA: TGCGCCAGCAGCCAAGACAGGGGTAGTTCACCCCTCCACTTT
J gene: TRBJ1-6
V gene: TRBV4-1
clone size: -
D gene: -

CDR3 protein: CASSPQGLAIYNEQFF
CDR3 DNA: TGTGCCAGCAGCCCCCAGGGACTAGCGATCTACAATGAGCAGTTCTTC
J gene: TRBJ2-1
V gene: TRBV7-3
clone size: few
D gene: TRBD2

CDR3 protein: CASGGAGGQGDSPLHF
CDR3 DNA: TGTGCCAGCGGAGGGGCCGGCGGACAGGGGGATTCACCCCTCCACTTT
J gene: TRBJ1-6
V gene: TRBV2
clone size: -
D gene: TRBD1

CDR3 protein: CASRRPGQSSYNSPLHF
CDR3 DNA: TGTGCCAGCAGGAGACCGGGACAGAGCTCCTATAATTCACCCCTCCACTTT
J gene: TRBJ1-6
V gene: TRBV21-1
clone size: -
D gene: -

CDR3 protein: CSVEEGGENTGELFF
CDR3 DNA: TGCAGCGTTGAAGAGGGAGGGGAGAACACCGGGGAGCTGTTTTTT
J gene: TRBJ2-2
V gene: TRBV29-1
clone size: -
D gene: TRBD2

CDR3 protein: CASSYSNTGELFF
CDR3 DNA: TGTGCCAGCAGTTACTCGAACACCGGGGAGCTGTTTTTT
J gene: TRBJ2-2
V gene: TRBV27
clone size: once
D gene: -

CDR3 protein: CASSTGQGETQYF
CDR3 DNA: TGTGCCAGCAGCACGGGACAGGGCGAGACCCAGTACTTC
J gene: TRBJ2-5
V gene: TRBV2
clone size: -
D gene: TRBD1

CDR3 protein: CASSERTSGRDEQYF
CDR3 DNA: TGTGCCAGCAGTGAAAGGACTAGCGGGAGGGACGAGCAGTACTTC
J gene: TRBJ2-7
V gene: TRBV2
clone size: -
D gene: TRBD2

CDR3 protein: CASSLEPAGGEQFF
CDR3 DNA: TGTGCCAGCAGCTTAGAGCCAGCGGGGGGGGAGCAGTTCTTC
J gene: TRBJ2-1
V gene: TRBV11-2
clone size: -
D gene: TRBD2

CDR3 protein: CASSQYGGSVHTDTQYF
CDR3 DNA: TGTGCCAGCAGCCAATATGGGGGGTCGGTCCACACAGATACGCAGTATTTT
J gene: TRBJ2-3
V gene: TRBV7-9
clone size: once
D gene: -

CDR3 protein: CASNEAPTAMPPANYGYTF
CDR3 DNA: TGTGCCAGCAACGAAGCCCCGACAGCTATGCCCCCCGCTAACTATGGCTACACCTTC
J gene: TRBJ1-2
V gene: TRBV2
clone size: -
D gene: -

CDR3 protein: CASRAGTSGGNEQFF
CDR3 DNA: TGTGCCAGCAGAGCCGGGACTAGCGGTGGAAATGAGCAGTTCTTC
J gene: TRBJ2-1
V gene: TRBV6-5
clone size: -
D gene: TRBD2

CDR3 protein: CASSIDRGVNEQYF
CDR3 DNA: TGTGCCAGCAGCATTGACCGGGGGGTGAACGAGCAGTACTTC
J gene: TRBJ2-7
V gene: TRBV7-2
clone size: -
D gene: TRBD2

CDR3 protein: CASKGASNTEAFF
CDR3 DNA: TGTGCCAGCAAAGGGGCCTCGAACACTGAAGCTTTCTTT
J gene: TRBJ1-1
V gene: TRBV27
clone size: -
D gene: -

CDR3 protein: CASAVYNEQFF
CDR3 DNA: TGTGCCAGCGCGGTCTACAATGAGCAGTTCTTC
J gene: TRBJ2-1
V gene: TRBV3-1/TRBV3-2
clone size: -
D gene: -

CDR3 protein: CASSHTIRPSGGYEQYF
CDR3 DNA: TGTGCCAGCAGCCACACGATACGTCCTAGCGGGGGTTACGAGCAGTACTTC
J gene: TRBJ2-7
V gene: TRBV11-3
clone size: -
D gene: TRBD2

CDR3 protein: CASSLTGELFF
CDR3 DNA: TGTGCCAGCAGCCTTACCGGGGAGCTGTTTTTT
J gene: TRBJ2-2
V gene: TRBV6-5
clone size: -
D gene: -

CDR3 protein: CASSEGQGEADTQYF
CDR3 DNA: TGCGCCAGCAGTGAAGGACAGGGGGAAGCAGATACGCAGTATTTT
J gene: TRBJ2-3
V gene: TRBV10-1
clone size: -
D gene: TRBD1

CDR3 protein: CASGAGANVLTF
CDR3 DNA: TGTGCTAGCGGGGCTGGGGCCAACGTCCTGACTTTC
J gene: TRBJ2-6
V gene: TRBV12-5
clone size: once
D gene: -

CDR3 protein: CASSQEGTGGTEAFF
CDR3 DNA: TGCGCCAGCAGCCAAGAAGGGACAGGAGGGACTGAAGCTTTCTTT
J gene: TRBJ1-1
V gene: TRBV4-1
clone size: once
D gene: TRBD1

CDR3 protein: CASSQEGTSQETQYF
CDR3 DNA: TGTGCCAGCAGCCAAGAGGGGACAAGTCAAGAGACCCAGTACTTC
J gene: TRBJ2-5
V gene: TRBV3-1/TRBV3-2
clone size: -
D gene: -

CDR3 protein: CASSIASGGKSNYEQYF
CDR3 DNA: TGTGCCAGTAGTATTGCCTCAGGGGGCAAGAGCAACTACGAGCAGTACTTC
J gene: TRBJ2-7
V gene: TRBV19
clone size: -
D gene: TRBD1

CDR3 protein: CASRARTGSGGANVLTF
CDR3 DNA: TGTGCCAGCAGAGCTAGGACAGGGTCGGGTGGGGCCAACGTCCTGACTTTC
J gene: TRBJ2-6
V gene: TRBV2
clone size: -
D gene: TRBD1

CDR3 protein: CASSPFDSEETQYF
CDR3 DNA: TGTGCCAGCTCACCATTTGACAGTGAAGAGACCCAGTACTTC
J gene: TRBJ2-5
V gene: TRBV18
clone size: once
D gene: -

CDR3 protein: CASTRDRGHNSPLHF
CDR3 DNA: TGTGCCAGCACCCGGGACAGGGGGCATAATTCACCCCTCCACTTT
J gene: TRBJ1-6
V gene: TRBV6-5
clone size: -
D gene: TRBD1

CDR3 protein: CASAAGGPNYGYTF
CDR3 DNA: TGTGCCAGCGCTGCAGGGGGCCCGAACTATGGCTACACCTTC
J gene: TRBJ1-2
V gene: TRBV27
clone size: -
D gene: TRBD1

CDR3 protein: CASSFVAGETPVYNSPLHF
CDR3 DNA: TGTGCCAGCAGCTTTGTGGCAGGGGAAACCCCTGTCTATAATTCACCCCTCCACTTT
J gene: TRBJ1-6
V gene: TRBV7-9
clone size: -
D gene: -

CDR3 protein: CASSTRDRSSVGYTF
CDR3 DNA: TGTGCCAGCAGTACGCGGGACAGGTCATCCGTGGGCTACACCTTC
J gene: TRBJ1-2
V gene: TRBV6-5
clone size: -
D gene: TRBD1

CDR3 protein: CASSSRWRSTDTQYF
CDR3 DNA: TGTGCCAGCAGTTCCCGGTGGAGGAGCACAGATACGCAGTATTTT
J gene: TRBJ2-3
V gene: TRBV6-5
clone size: -
D gene: -

CDR3 protein: CASAQGSTEAFF
CDR3 DNA: TGTGCCAGCGCCCAGGGCTCCACTGAAGCTTTCTTT
J gene: TRBJ1-1
V gene: TRBV7-9
clone size: -
D gene: -

CDR3 protein: CASSPRGTGGMYEQYF
CDR3 DNA: TGTGCCAGCAGCCCGCGCGGGACAGGGGGTATGTACGAGCAGTACTTC
J gene: TRBJ2-7
V gene: TRBV7-2
clone size: -
D gene: TRBD1

CDR3 protein: CASSLGGTLGEQYF
CDR3 DNA: TGTGCCAGCAGCTTGGGTGGGACACTGGGGGAGCAGTACTTC
J gene: TRBJ2-7
V gene: TRBV5-4
clone size: -
D gene: -

CDR3 protein: CASSLALGGGAVETQYF
CDR3 DNA: TGTGCCAGCAGCTTGGCCTTGGGCGGGGGGGCCGTGGAGACCCAGTACTTC
J gene: TRBJ2-5
V gene: TRBV5-4
clone size: -
D gene: TRBD2

CDR3 protein: CASRWQGARDTQYF
CDR3 DNA: TGTGCCAGCAGGTGGCAGGGGGCGCGAGATACGCAGTATTTT
J gene: TRBJ2-3
V gene: TRBV2
clone size: few
D gene: TRBD1

CDR3 protein: CASSPEGSGANVLTF
CDR3 DNA: TGTGCCAGCTCACCGGAGGGGAGTGGGGCCAACGTCCTGACTTTC
J gene: TRBJ2-6
V gene: TRBV18
clone size: -
D gene: -

CDR3 protein: CASSLASGSLVSYEQYF
CDR3 DNA: TGTGCCAGCAGCTTAGCTAGCGGGAGTTTGGTCTCCTACGAGCAGTACTTC
J gene: TRBJ2-7
V gene: TRBV7-8
clone size: -
D gene: TRBD2

CDR3 protein: CASSQDRSPGEETQYF
CDR3 DNA: TGCGCCAGCAGCCAAGATAGGTCCCCAGGGGAAGAGACCCAGTACTTC
J gene: TRBJ2-5
V gene: TRBV4-1
clone size: few
D gene: -

CDR3 protein: CASSLGRAAGYTF
CDR3 DNA: TGTGCCAGCAGCTTAGGCAGGGCGGCTGGCTACACCTTC
J gene: TRBJ1-2
V gene: TRBV11-2
clone size: once
D gene: -

CDR3 protein: CAWSQVDRGRSPLHF
CDR3 DNA: TGTGCCTGGAGCCAGGTGGACAGGGGTCGATCACCCCTCCACTTT
J gene: TRBJ1-6
V gene: TRBV30
clone size: -
D gene: TRBD1

CDR3 protein: CASSLAGGELVYEQYF
CDR3 DNA: TGCGCCAGCAGCTTAGCGGGAGGGGAATTAGTCTACGAGCAGTACTTC
J gene: TRBJ2-7
V gene: TRBV5-1
clone size: -
D gene: TRBD2

CDR3 protein: CASSYSGRRFF
CDR3 DNA: TGTGCCAGCAGTTATTCTGGGAGGCGGTTCTTC
J gene: TRBJ2-1
V gene: TRBV6-2/TRBV6-3
clone size: -
D gene: -

CDR3 protein: CASSPLKFPGAGGTDTQYF
CDR3 DNA: TGTGCCAGCTCACCCTTAAAATTCCCGGGAGCCGGAGGCACAGATACGCAGTATTTT
J gene: TRBJ2-3
V gene: TRBV18
clone size: -
D gene: -

CDR3 protein: CASSPQDGIPREQYF
CDR3 DNA: TGTGCCAGCTCACCTCAAGACGGGATCCCCCGCGAGCAGTACTTC
J gene: TRBJ2-7
V gene: TRBV18
clone size: -
D gene: -

CDR3 protein: CASSIRTSGSENIQYF
CDR3 DNA: TGCGCCAGCAGCATTAGGACTAGCGGTTCAGAAAACATTCAGTACTTC
J gene: TRBJ2-4
V gene: TRBV5-1
clone size: once
D gene: TRBD2